The present entry profiles one TCR beta chain with its context. The antigen is unknown. There are 14 residues in the CDR3. The germline V gene has CDR1 LNHDA and CDR2 SQIVND (reference sequence). The source of the sample is a study of T cells expressing NK-cell markers. Study context: The authors derived TCR beta repertoires from sorted CD3+CD56+NKG2C+, CD3+CD56+NKG2C- and CD3+CD56-NKG2C+ T cells. HCMV seropositivity characterized seven of the eight sequenced donors, and seronegativity one. Findings and caveats of the study: The contribution of dominant NKG2C+ clonotypes to CD8+ T cells in more than five donors was roughly 1.0-7.5%.

TCRdb reprocessed the 5' RACE reads and stores each CDR3 protein as one record, lacking DNA. The table gives 4,000 to 6,500 distinct CDR3 sequences; the top ten clones make up less than 15% of it. The V gene is TRBV19, the J gene TRBJ2-1. The sequenced sample consisted of blood T cells: a sorted CD56 or NKG2C T cell subset, CD4+ or CD8+ T cells, or bulk PBMC T cells (not recorded which). The receptor was isolated from a man between 18 and 29 years old in good health. CDR3 in amino acids: CASSIELSYNEQFF. Based on the CDR3 plus reference TRBV19 and TRBJ2-1, the full variable domain is DGGITQSPKYLFRKEGQNVTLSCEQNLNHDAMYWYRQDPGQGLRLIYYSQIVNDFQKGDIAEGYSVSREKKESFPLTVTSAQKNPTAFYLCASSIELSYNEQFFGPGTRLTVL.